The rows below give T cell receptor beta chains drawn from one sample of a study of radiotherapy plus CTLA-4 blockade in lung cancer. Only in-frame clones appear in the TCRdb table, and some are missing; sequencing was by immunoSEQ multiplex PCR. Of more than 90,000 clones in the sample, roughly 77% are singletons; the top ten hold roughly 3.1%. The sample here was peripheral blood, taken from a patient treated with radiotherapy plus ipilimumab. These receptor sequences come from a human donor with non-small cell lung cancer that progressed on radiotherapy plus ipilimumab. Some clones in this sample may be carry-over from other donors' samples. CDR3s leave out the opening cysteine and the closing phenylalanine or tryptophan.

TRBJ1-4,TRBV6-5,ASSYSPTGIEKLF
TRBJ2-7,TRBV7-2,ASSLDRRSYEQY
TRBJ2-3,TRBV1,TSSQTLVRTSHSTDTQY
TRBJ1-1,TRBV7-9,ASSPLKNTEAF
TRBJ2-7,TRBV19,ASSRFGTSYEQY
TRBJ2-5,TRBV6-5,ASSYQSTGLETQY
TRBJ1-2,TRBV5-4,ASSFGPLRYGYT
TRBJ1-2,TRBV15,ATSREPWKGVYNYGYT
TRBJ1-4,TRBV6-5,ASSFLQRQGGEKLF
TRBJ1-6,TRBV7-2,ASSVVSSYNSPLH
TRBJ1-1,TRBV4-1,ASSPSPANTEAF
TRBJ1-2,TRBV18,ASSESADPLGYT
TRBJ2-5,TRBV11-2,ASSDRQGLQETQY
TRBJ1-2,TRBV21-1,ASSKAPGDRVNYGYT
TRBJ1-2,TRBV7-9,ASSLDRDYGYT
TRBJ2-3,TRBV5-6,ASAPGGGFGTDTQY
TRBJ2-3,TRBV5-6,ASSTSGALTDTQY
TRBJ1-2,TRBV6-6,ASSFNGYGYT
TRBJ1-3,TRBV4-3,ASSQAGRGSGNTIY
TRBJ2-5,TRBV1,TSSQKGLRGETQY
TRBJ1-2,TRBV2,ASNFNRGEGYT
TRBJ1-2,TRBV28,ASSGGRLGDGYT
TRBJ2-3,TRBV5-8,ASSTLRPDTQY
-,TRBV6-1,ASLLWGFREYEQY
TRBJ1-1,TRBV28,ATGERMNTEAF
TRBJ1-2,TRBV7-2,ASSLVSGGGLNYGYT
TRBJ2-7,TRBV5-5,ASSLAPGRGSYEQY
TRBJ2-2,TRBV7-2,ASSSQGSTGELF
TRBJ1-5,TRBV2,ASREDRVGSQPQH
TRBJ1-4,TRBV4-2,ASSRGSQGAGREKLF
TRBJ1-5,TRBV9,ASSVRGGQPQH
TRBJ1-2,TRBV6-6,ASSYSSSLHYGYT
TRBJ2-3,TRBV6-4,ASSAGLAEADTQY
TRBJ1-5,TRBV18,ASSPLRGHGTLYSNQPQH
TRBJ2-7,TRBV5-4,ASSLAYGGGHEQY
TRBJ2-7,TRBV4-3,ASSQGVGGTGFSGYEQY
TRBJ2-3,TRBV5-1,ASSLGRSTDTQY
TRBJ1-2,TRBV28,ASSLVGAGGDSNYGYT
TRBJ2-7,TRBV4-2,ASSPGHYYEQY
TRBJ2-4,TRBV27,ASSFAGTKNIQY
TRBJ2-7,TRBV5-8,ASSVQGSEQY
TRBJ2-4,TRBV29-1,SVERQGRNIQY
TRBJ2-7,TRBV5-1,ASSTEGAYEQY
TRBJ2-7,TRBV20-1,SFAHYEQY